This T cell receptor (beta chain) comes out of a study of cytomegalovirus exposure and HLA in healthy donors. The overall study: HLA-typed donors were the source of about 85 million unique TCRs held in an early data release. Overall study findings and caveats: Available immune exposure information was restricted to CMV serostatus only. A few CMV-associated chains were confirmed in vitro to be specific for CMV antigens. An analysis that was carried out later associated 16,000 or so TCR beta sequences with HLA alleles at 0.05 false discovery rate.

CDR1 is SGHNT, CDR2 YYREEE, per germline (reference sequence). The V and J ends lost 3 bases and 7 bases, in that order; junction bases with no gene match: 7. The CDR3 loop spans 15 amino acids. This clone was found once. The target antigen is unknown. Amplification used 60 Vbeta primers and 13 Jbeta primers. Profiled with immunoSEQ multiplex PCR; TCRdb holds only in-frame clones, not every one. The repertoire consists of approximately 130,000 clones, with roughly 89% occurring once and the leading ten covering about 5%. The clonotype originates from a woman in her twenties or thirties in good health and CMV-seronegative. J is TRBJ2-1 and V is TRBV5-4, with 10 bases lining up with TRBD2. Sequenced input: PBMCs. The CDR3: CASSSQGLALNEQFF. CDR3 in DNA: TGTGCCAGCAGCTCTCAGGGACTAGCGTTGAATGAGCAGTTCTTC.